The 12 T cell receptor beta chains reported below all come from one sample, sequenced in a study of cytomegalovirus exposure and HLA in healthy donors. Profiling relied on immunoSEQ multiplex PCR, and the TCRdb table lists in-frame clones only, not all of them. Among 71,000 or so clones listed, 94% were seen once. Sequencing used PBMCs. Every receptor here comes from a woman aged 18-29 years in good health and CMV-seronegative.

This sequence joins TRBV18 and TRBJ2-7, with 9 nucleotides matching TRBD1. V was clipped by 3 bases and J by 3 bases; unmatched bases: 6. Germline assignment: CDR1 KGHSH and CDR2 LQKENI. The CDR3 covers 15 residues. The CDR3 coding sequence is TGTGCCAGCTCACCGCCGGGACAGGGTAACTACGAGCAGTACTTC. As protein: CASSPPGQGNYEQYF.

This chain uses TRBV7-8 with TRBJ2-2, with TRBD1 matching 7 bases. The CDR3 extends over 15 amino acids. The germline V gene encodes CDR1 SGHVS and CDR2 FQNEAQ. J was trimmed by 1 base and V by 1 base; bases with no gene match: 0. The chain's CDR3 is CASSLDRGNTGELFF. CDR3 coding DNA: TGTGCCAGCAGCTTAGACAGGGGGAACACCGGGGAGCTGTTTTTT.

The genes are TRBV28 and TRBJ1-1; D is perhaps TRBD1 (5 bases). The CDR3 totals 16 residues. Germline V gene sequence: CDR1 MDHEN, CDR2 SYDVKM. V shed 6 bases and J shed 4 bases, with 21 bases lying between them. CDR3 nucleotide sequence: TGTGCCAGCAGGCCCTTTGGAGGGCAGGGTGGCACTGAAGCTTTCTTT. Translated, it gives CASRPFGGQGGTEAFF.

The rearrangement links TRBV4-3 to TRBJ1-5, with 7 positions matching TRBD1. Looked up from germline, CDR1 is LGHNA and CDR2 is YSLEER. CDR3 size: 18 residues. J gave up 5 bases and V 0 bases, and 13 bases lay outside the gene matches. The CDR3 region is CASSQDPYGTESDQPQHF. CDR3 bases: TGCGCCAGCAGCCAAGATCCATATGGGACAGAGAGCGATCAGCCCCAGCATTTT.

This chain uses TRBV6-1 with TRBJ1-1; TRBD1 might be the D (5 bases). The CDR3 sequence is 14 residues long. Looked up from germline, CDR1 is MNHNS and CDR2 is SASEGT. V was shortened by 5 bases and J by 6 bases, with 16 bases between the two germline ends. The CDR3 loop is CASSPQVGGAEAFF. The CDR3 nucleotides read TGTGCCAGCAGTCCCCAAGTGGGGGGAGCTGAAGCTTTCTTT.

This chain connects TRBV28 to TRBJ2-5; the D gene is possibly TRBD1 (6 bases). The CDR3 length is 13 residues. Germline V gene data show CDR1 as MDHEN and CDR2 as SYDVKM. V gave up 3 bases and J gave up 3 bases, with 8 bases separating them. The CDR3 spells CASSFNREETQYF. The CDR3, as DNA: TGTGCCAGCAGTTTCAACAGGGAAGAGACCCAGTACTTC.

The chain employs TRBV18 and TRBJ2-7, with TRBD1 as a possible D gene (6 bases). With 2 bases removed from V and 4 bases from J, the gap between germline ends came to 6 bases. CDR3 size: 12 residues. Germline assignment: CDR1 KGHSH and CDR2 LQKENI. The DNA for the CDR3 is TGTGCCAGCTCACCAGACAGGTACGAGCAGTACTTC. Translating gives CASSPDRYEQYF.

The chain uses TRBV7-2 and TRBJ2-1; 7 bases are a match to TRBD2. V was pared by 1 base and J by 3 bases, with 6 bases of the junction left unmatched. Germline V gene data show CDR1 as SGHTA and CDR2 as FQGNSA. This CDR3 has 16 residues. This chain's CDR3 is CASSLEGTTHYNEQFF. The CDR3 DNA reads as TGTGCCAGCAGCTTAGAGGGGACTACACACTACAATGAGCAGTTCTTC. The variable domain in full, with the rest retrieved from reference TRBV7-2 and TRBJ2-1, is GAGVSQSPSNKVTEKGKDVELRCDPISGHTALYWYRQSLGQGLEFLIYFQGNSAPDKSGLPSDRFSAERTGGSVSTLTIQRTQQEDSAVYLCASSLEGTTHYNEQFFGPGTRLTVL.

The V call is TRBV15, the J call TRBJ2-6; TRBD2 matches 9 bases. After removal of 0 bases from V and 3 bases from J, the junction contained 0 bases not matched to a gene. There are 16 residues in the CDR3. The germline V gene has CDR1 LNHNV and CDR2 YYDKDF (reference sequence). This CDR3 is CATSRDSGSGANVLTF. The CDR3, as DNA: TGTGCCACCAGCAGAGATAGCGGGAGTGGGGCCAACGTCCTGACTTTC.

This clone was counted a single time. This chain uses TRBV30 with TRBJ2-7; 7 bases match TRBD2. The V and J ends lost 5 bases and 6 bases, in that order; junction bases with no gene match: 13. This CDR3 region has 14 residues. Germline V gene lookup returns CDR1 GTSNPN and CDR2 SVGIG (reference sequence). The CDR3 loop reads CAWGTGLVGVEQYF. CDR3 nucleotide sequence: TGTGCCTGGGGCACTGGACTAGTAGGGGTCGAGCAGTACTTC.

About this clone: Other nucleotide sequences from this sample produce the same CDR3. This chain connects TRBV6-1 to TRBJ2-2; 8 bases are a match to TRBD1. The trim removed 6 bases at V and 4 bases at J, leaving 7 bases unmatched. Germline V gene data show CDR1 as MNHNS and CDR2 as SASEGT. The CDR3 is 15 residues long. The CDR3 nucleotides read TGTGCCAGCAGATCAGAACAGGGGGTCACCGGGGAGCTGTTTTTT. Protein sequence: CASRSEQGVTGELFF.

The chain employs TRBV5-4 and TRBJ2-7, with no clear D. Trimming took off 2 bases at V and 1 base at J, with 7 bases between the two ends. The CDR3 is made up of 13 amino acids. Per germline, CDR1 SGHNT and CDR2 YYREEE (reference sequence). CDR3 region: CASSFTGSYEQYF. CDR3 nucleotides: TGTGCCAGCAGCTTCACTGGTTCCTACGAGCAGTACTTC.